These 24 T cell receptor beta chains share one sample of origin, sequenced in a study of T cell responses to AZD1222 COVID-19 vaccine (dated by TCRdb to about 2021). Sample time point, as interpreted from the label and publication: baseline before first vaccination. Explained via the paper, the treatment or condition label denotes: meningococcal conjugate vaccine given as trial control. Library creation used the immunoSEQ multiplex PCR assay. As stored in TCRdb, this immuneACCESS dataset retains in-frame rearrangements with V and J assigned. A fraction of the clones does not appear; measured against another copy, unresolved V genes explain less than half of the discrepancy, and the remainder lacks a known reason. The sample yields 130,000 to 150,000 clones; 82% were counted once. Of the sample, over 4% is held by the ten largest clones. Sequenced material: peripheral blood, taken on day 0 of MenACWY control vaccination. These TCRs come from an adult in good health.

The chain recombines TRBV2 with TRBJ1-6, with 7 bases matching TRBD1. This CDR3 comprises 16 residues. Trimming at V came to 0 bases and at J to 6 bases, leaving 5 bases not matched to a gene. From germline, CDR1 is SNHLY and CDR2 FYNNEI. The chain's CDR3 is CASSEAFRGGNSPLHF. The CDR3 region has the DNA TGTGCCAGCAGTGAAGCCTTCAGGGGGGGTAATTCACCCCTCCACTTT.

The chain recombines TRBV19 with TRBJ2-3; 10 positions agree with TRBD2. V lost 6 bases and J lost 6; bases outside the gene matches: 9. Per germline, CDR1 LNHDA and CDR2 SQIVND (reference sequence). This CDR3 spans 15 amino acids. In DNA, the CDR3 is TGTGCCAGTAGGTCGGCTAGCGGGGGAGTGGATACGCAGTATTTT. The encoded protein is CASRSASGGVDTQYF.

The chain has TRBV10-1 and TRBJ1-1; no reliable D call. The V end lost 3 bases, the J end lost 2 bases, and 7 bases lay between the germline ends. The CDR3 consists of 13 residues. Looked up from germline, CDR1 is WNHNN and CDR2 is SYGVQD (reference sequence). The CDR3: CASSEGINTEAFF. CDR3 bases: TGCGCCAGCAGTGAAGGCATCAACACTGAAGCTTTCTTT.

V is TRBV7-8 and J is TRBJ1-1, with TRBD1 matching 10 bases. Germline CDR1 and CDR2: SGHVS and FQNEAQ. The CDR3 contains 15 residues. Trimming took 5 bases from V and 5 from J; bases not matched to a gene: 8. The CDR3 loop is CASSGRQGARTEAFF. The CDR3 DNA is TGTGCCAGCAGCGGAAGACAGGGGGCCAGGACTGAAGCTTTCTTT. The full variable domain, its missing parts supplied by reference TRBV7-8 and TRBJ1-1, is GAGVSQSPRYKVAKRGQDVALRCDPISGHVSLFWYQQALGQGPEFLTYFQNEAQLDKSGLPSDRFFAERPEGSVSTLKIQRTQQEDSAVYLCASSGRQGARTEAFFGQGTRLTVV.

Only a few counts were recorded for this clone. The V and J genes are TRBV20-1 and TRBJ1-1, with 7 nucleotides matching TRBD1. After removal of 3 bases from V and 1 base from J, the junction contained 8 bases not matched to a gene. The germline CDR1 and CDR2 sequences are DFQATT and SNEGSKA (reference sequence). The CDR3 is 15 residues long. CDR3 bases: TGCAGTGCTAGTAGAAGTGGGACAGCGAACACTGAAGCTTTCTTT. This encodes CSASRSGTANTEAFF.

This chain joins TRBV6-5 and TRBJ1-4; weak D call: TRBD1 (6 bases). Looked up from germline, CDR1 is MNHEY and CDR2 is SVGAGI. The CDR3 spans 14 residues. V lost 6 bases, J lost 0 bases, and 8 bases lay in between. This CDR3 is CASRTGATNEKLFF. CDR3 coding DNA: TGTGCCAGCAGGACAGGAGCAACTAATGAAAAACTGTTTTTT.

The chain couples TRBV6-5 to TRBJ1-2, with 7 bases identical to TRBD1. CDR1 is MNHEY and CDR2 is SVGAGI in the germline V gene. V shed 5 bases and J 0 bases; nucleotides not matched to a gene: 6. This CDR3 contains 15 residues. CDR3 in DNA: TGTGCCAGCAGTCCTGAGGGGGCGGCTAACTATGGCTACACCTTC. Residues: CASSPEGAANYGYTF.

V usage is TRBV5-8 and J usage is TRBJ1-5; D call uncertain. Germline V gene sequence: CDR1 SGHTS, CDR2 YDEGEE. CDR3 length: 11 amino acids. Trimming pared 3 bases from V and 5 bases from J, leaving 3 bases between. The CDR3 DNA reads TGTGCCAGCAGCTCGCATCAGCCCCAGCATTTT. Protein: CASSSHQPQHF.

The V gene is TRBV9, the J gene TRBJ1-2; 7 bases are shared with TRBD1. CDR3 length: 17 amino acids. Losses at the gene ends were 4 bases for V and 6 bases for J; bases not matched to a gene: 18. Germline loops: CDR1 SGDLS, CDR2 YYNGEE. The CDR3 nucleotides read TGTGCCAGCAGCAAATCAGGGGCCGGGACAGCGATCAATGGCTACACCTTC. Translated, it gives CASSKSGAGTAINGYTF.

V usage is TRBV7-8 and J usage is TRBJ2-1; no clear D gene. V was cut by 5 bases and J by 3 bases, with 17 bases left in between. Per the germline V gene, CDR1 is SGHVS and CDR2 is FQNEAQ. This CDR3 comprises 16 residues. DNA for the CDR3: TGTGCCAGCAGCACCCGACGCGTCTCGGACTACAATGAGCAGTTCTTC. It codes for CASSTRRVSDYNEQFF. The entire variable domain, with the rest obtained from reference TRBV7-8 and TRBJ2-1, is as follows: GAGVSQSPRYKVAKRGQDVALRCDPISGHVSLFWYQQALGQGPEFLTYFQNEAQLDKSGLPSDRFFAERPEGSVSTLKIQRTQQEDSAVYLCASSTRRVSDYNEQFFGPGTRLTVL.

A remark on this clone: At one of its ends the junction is not consistent with the germline gene, which may arise from a read error. V is TRBV7-9 and J is TRBJ1-2; 9 bases agree with TRBD1. This CDR3 is built from 19 residues. CDR1 and CDR2 (germline): SEHNR, FQNEAQ (reference sequence). The CDR3 here is CAGSLSEDGGTGRRTGYTF. In DNA, the CDR3 is TGTGCCGGCAGCTTATCGGAAGACGGTGGGACAGGGCGACGGACTGGCTACACCTTC. Full variable domain (remainder filled in from reference TRBV7-9 and TRBJ1-2): DTGVSQNPRHKITKRGQNVTFRCDPISEHNRLYWYRQTLGQGPEFLTYFQNEAQLEKSRLLSDRFSAERPKGSFSTLEIQRTEQGDSAMYLCAGSLSEDGGTGRRTGYTFGSGTRLTVV.

The chain uses TRBV4-1 and TRBJ2-4; no firm D call. Germline CDR1 and CDR2: MGHRA and YSYEKL. With 0 bases removed from V and 3 bases from J, the gap between germline ends came to 12 bases. The CDR3 extends over 16 amino acids. CDR3: CASSQERQVNKNIQYF. The CDR3 DNA reads as TGCGCCAGCAGCCAAGAGAGGCAGGTCAACAAAAACATTCAGTACTTC.

V and J are TRBV19 and TRBJ1-5; no firm D call. V lost 6 bases and J lost 5, with 20 bases in between. CDR1 LNHDA and CDR2 SQIVND come from the germline V gene (reference sequence). The CDR3 spans 16 residues. CDR3: CASSRFGPRRDQPQHF. The DNA for the CDR3 is TGTGCCAGTAGCCGATTCGGGCCCCGCCGGGATCAGCCCCAGCATTTT.

The rearrangement uses TRBV28 and TRBJ1-3; 12 nucleotides agree with TRBD1. Per germline, CDR1 MDHEN and CDR2 SYDVKM. The trim removed 2 bases at V and 11 bases at J, leaving 4 bases unmatched. The CDR3 contains 14 residues. The CDR3 sequence is CASSLGDRGHAIYF. The CDR3 bases are TGTGCCAGCAGTTTAGGGGACAGGGGGCACGCCATATATTTT.

The chain employs TRBV3-1 (or the pseudogene TRBV3-2) and TRBJ1-5; no clear D gene. V was shortened by 1 base and J by 9 bases, with 10 bases between the two germline ends. The CDR3 is 13 residues long. Germline assignment: CDR1 LGHDT and CDR2 YNNKEL (reference sequence). The CDR3 DNA reads as TGTGCCAGCAGCCAAGGAAGACATGTGCCCCAGCATTTT. Protein: CASSQGRHVPQHF.

The genes are TRBV10-2 and TRBJ1-1, with D maybe TRBD1 (5 bases). This CDR3 comprises 13 residues. Between the trimmed V and J ends, which lost 11 bases and 2 bases, there was a span of 15 bases. The germline gives CDR1 WSHSY, CDR2 SAAADI. The DNA of the CDR3 is TGCGCCGCCAAAGGGACGGGCAACACTGAAGCTTTCTTT. It yields the protein CAAKGTGNTEAFF.

This chain joins TRBV4-1 and TRBJ1-2, with D possibly matching TRBD1 (6 bases). Germline V gives CDR1 MGHRA, CDR2 YSYEKL. Trimming cost V 2 bases and J 4 bases, with 20 bases left between them. CDR3 length: 17 amino acids. The CDR3 is CASSQYLGATVAYGYTF. Here the CDR3 DNA reads TGCGCCAGCAGCCAATACCTGGGGGCAACCGTAGCCTATGGCTACACCTTC.

The chain combines TRBV9 with TRBJ2-1, with 8 nucleotides matching TRBD2. CDR1 SGDLS and CDR2 YYNGEE come from the germline V gene. The CDR3 length is 14 residues. The junction had 3 bases not matched to a gene; V was cut back by 0 bases and J by 7 bases. The CDR3 nucleotides are TGTGCCAGCAGCGTAGAGGTAGCGGGGAATGAGCAGTTCTTC. The encoded protein is CASSVEVAGNEQFF. Looking up the rest from reference TRBV9 and TRBJ2-1 gives the full variable domain: DSGVTQTPKHLITATGQRVTLRCSPRSGDLSVYWYQQSLDQGLQFLIQYYNGEERAKGNILERFSAQQFPDLHSELNLSSLELGDSALYFCASSVEVAGNEQFFGPGTRLTVL.

This clone showed up just once. The chain recombines TRBV27 with TRBJ2-1; 7 bases are a match to TRBD2. V was clipped by 4 bases and J by 7 bases; unmatched bases: 1. The CDR3 extends over 12 amino acids. Germline V gives CDR1 MNHEY, CDR2 SMNVEV (reference sequence). CDR3: CASSSSGNEQFF. CDR3 bases: TGTGCCAGCAGTTCTAGCGGAAATGAGCAGTTCTTC.

The genes are TRBV10-3 and TRBJ1-6, with TRBD1 matching over 7 bases. The V and J ends lost 4 bases and 9 bases, in that order; junction bases with no gene match: 3. The length of the CDR3 is 13 residues. In germline, CDR1 is ENHRY, CDR2 SYGVKD. In nucleotides, the CDR3 is TGTGCCATCAGTGGGGACAGTATTTCACCCCTCCACTTT. As protein: CAISGDSISPLHF.

DNA of the CDR3: TGTGCCAGCAGTCAGGGGGGAACAGATACGCAGTATTTT. Amino acid sequence: CASSQGGTDTQYF. This chain links TRBV7-3 with TRBJ2-3; weak D call: TRBD1 (7 bases). CDR3 length: 13 residues. The V gene's germline CDR1 is SGHTA and CDR2 FQGTGA. The V gene lost 6 bases and the J gene lost 3 bases, with 10 bases spanning the gap.

The chain couples TRBV6-1 to TRBJ1-2, with unresolved D. Trimming removed 2 bases from V and 4 bases from J, with 11 bases in between. This CDR3 region has 14 residues. Per germline, CDR1 MNHNS and CDR2 SASEGT. In DNA, the CDR3 is TGTGCCAGCAGTGAATTTTCAGTTCCCTATGGCTACACCTTC. Encoded protein: CASSEFSVPYGYTF.

A note on this clone: A single base separates this from a much larger clone, so it may be a read error. Other DNA sequences in this sample translate to the same CDR3. The chain recombines TRBV7-6 with TRBJ1-1; no clear D gene. This CDR3 is 15 amino acids long. Trimming took 0 bases from V and 0 from J, leaving 8 bases between them. Germline V gene lookup returns CDR1 SGHVS and CDR2 FNYEAQ. CDR3 protein: CASSLALGVNTEAFF. The CDR3 coding sequence is TGTGCCAGCAGCTTAGCCCTCGGGGTGAACACTGAAGCTTTCTTT.

The chain combines TRBV6-5 with TRBJ1-3, with D hard to call. Trimming left V 2 bases short and J 7 bases short, with 12 bases between. This CDR3 is 14 amino acids long. Per germline, CDR1 MNHEY and CDR2 SVGAGI. CDR3: CASSYDSNRNTIYF. The CDR3 DNA reads TGTGCCAGCAGTTACGACTCAAACCGGAACACCATATATTTT.